This T cell receptor beta chain was identified in a study of T cell responses to AZD1222 COVID-19 vaccine. This CDR3 is built from 14 residues. Germline V lookup: CDR1 MRHNA, CDR2 SNTAGT. Trimming removed 5 bases at V and 4 bases at J, with 11 bases between. TCRdb's table, derived via immunoSEQ multiplex PCR, lists solely in-frame clones and lacks some. The repertoire has just under 95,000 clones, 85% to 90% of them found once; the top ten carry 10% to 13%. The chain joins TRBV6-4 to TRBJ2-2; tentatively, D is TRBD2 (5 bases). The specimen was peripheral blood, collected on day 0 of AZD1222 vaccination. This clonotype was sampled from an adult in good health. DNA of the CDR3: TGTGCCAGCAGTTTGAGGGTTAGCACCGGGGAGCTGTTTTTT. Amino acid sequence: CASSLRVSTGELFF.